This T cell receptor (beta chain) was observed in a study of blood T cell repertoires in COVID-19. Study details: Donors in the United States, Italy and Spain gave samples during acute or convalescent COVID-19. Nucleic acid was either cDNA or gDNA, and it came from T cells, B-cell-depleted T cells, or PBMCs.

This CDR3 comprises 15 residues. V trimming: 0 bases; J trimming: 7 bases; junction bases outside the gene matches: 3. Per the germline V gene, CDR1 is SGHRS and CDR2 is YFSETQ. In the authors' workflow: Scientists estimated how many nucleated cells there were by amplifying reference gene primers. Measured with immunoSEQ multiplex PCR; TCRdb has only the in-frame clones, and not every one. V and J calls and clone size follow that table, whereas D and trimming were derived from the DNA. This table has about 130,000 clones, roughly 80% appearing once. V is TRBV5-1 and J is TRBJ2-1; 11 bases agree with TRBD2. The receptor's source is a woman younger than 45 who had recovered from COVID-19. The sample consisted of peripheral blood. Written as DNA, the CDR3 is TGCGCCAGCAGCTTGGGTACTAGCGGGAGTAATGAGCAGTTCTTC. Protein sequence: CASSLGTSGSNEQFF. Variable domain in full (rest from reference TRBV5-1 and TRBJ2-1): KAGVTQTPRYLIKTRGQQVTLSCSPISGHRSVSWYQQTPGQGLQFLFEYFSETQRNKGNFPGRFSGRQFSNSRSEMNVSTLELGDSALYLCASSLGTSGSNEQFFGPGTRLTVL.